The 26 T cell receptor beta chains listed next were all sequenced from one sample in a study of OX40 agonist ivuxolimab in advanced cancers. Method: immunoSEQ multiplex PCR; TCRdb's copy keeps in-frame clones and lacks some. Among 80,000 to 95,000 clones listed, around 86% were seen once. Sample: CD4+ or CD8+ T cells sorted from blood, taken in a trial of the OX40 agonist ivuxolimab. The receptor set was obtained from an adult with an advanced solid tumor such as melanoma, head and neck, liver or kidney cancer.

The rearrangement joins TRBV27 to TRBJ2-3; the match to TRBD2 covers 16 bases. J gave up 2 bases and V 3 bases, and 2 bases lay outside the gene matches. CDR1 is MNHEY, CDR2 SMNVEV, per germline (reference sequence). The length of the CDR3 is 17 residues. CDR3: CASSFGTSGGVTDTQYF. CDR3 in DNA: TGTGCCAGCAGTTTCGGGACTAGCGGGGGGGTCACAGATACGCAGTATTTT.

The J gene is TRBJ1-2, the V gene TRBV7-7, with 9 bases identical to TRBD1. This CDR3 is built from 16 residues. After removal of 2 bases from V and 6 bases from J, the junction contained 10 bases not matched to a gene. Germline values: CDR1 SSHAT, CDR2 FNYEAQ (reference sequence). CDR3 sequence (DNA): TGTGCCAGCAGCTTATCAAACGACAGGGGGATGGATGGCTACACCTTC. Its protein is CASSLSNDRGMDGYTF.

This clone was recorded only once. This chain links TRBV29-1 with TRBJ2-5; 8 bases are a match to TRBD1. V lost 1 base and J lost 8; bases outside the gene matches: 12. The CDR3 has 15 amino acids. In germline, CDR1 is SQVTM, CDR2 ANQGSEA. CDR3 in amino acids: CSVEVIVGTGSTQYF. CDR3 DNA: TGCAGCGTTGAAGTCATCGTCGGGACAGGATCAACCCAGTACTTC.

This clone came up once. V is TRBV7-2 and J is TRBJ1-2, with D perhaps TRBD1 (5 bases). V was trimmed by 5 bases and J by 1 base, leaving 11 bases between them. CDR1 is SGHTA and CDR2 is FQGNSA in the germline V gene. The CDR3 has 14 amino acids. The CDR3 DNA sequence: TGTGCCAGCAGCATCGGGACTGATAACTATGGCTACACCTTC. Residues: CASSIGTDNYGYTF.

The V call is TRBV11-1, the J call TRBJ2-7, with TRBD1 matching over 9 bases. The ends lost 3 bases at V and 4 bases at J; junction bases unmatched: 4. The germline V gene encodes CDR1 SGHAT and CDR2 FQDESV (reference sequence). The CDR3 is 14 amino acids. The CDR3 protein is CASSFSDRGYEQYF. For the CDR3, the DNA is TGTGCCAGCAGCTTTTCGGACAGGGGATACGAGCAGTACTTC.

This chain links TRBV5-1 with TRBJ1-2, with 9 nucleotides matching TRBD1. This CDR3 spans 16 amino acids. CDR1 and CDR2 (germline): SGHRS, YFSETQ. Losses at the gene ends were 0 bases for V and 8 bases for J; bases not matched to a gene: 11. The DNA for the CDR3 is TGCGCCAGCAGCTTGGATTGGACAGGGGTTTTGAGCGGCTACACCTTC. Encoded protein: CASSLDWTGVLSGYTF.

The gene calls are TRBV7-3 and TRBJ2-1, with 7 bases identical to TRBD1. The V gene end was trimmed by 5 bases and the J gene end by 7 bases; junction bases not matched to a gene: 17. Germline assignment: CDR1 SGHTA and CDR2 FQGTGA. This CDR3 spans 17 amino acids. The CDR3 here is CASSPQGRQGVGNEQFF. For the CDR3, the DNA is TGTGCCAGCAGCCCCCAGGGCCGACAGGGAGTGGGGAATGAGCAGTTCTTC.

The chain links TRBV11-2 to TRBJ1-1; no reliable D call. V was shortened by 3 bases and J by 3 bases, with 11 bases between the two germline ends. The CDR3 length is 14 residues. CDR1 SGHAT and CDR2 FQNNGV come from the germline V gene. The CDR3 region has the DNA TGTGCCAGCAGCTTTAAGGGCGGTGACACTGAAGCTTTCTTT. Its protein is CASSFKGGDTEAFF.

The chain uses TRBV6-6 and TRBJ2-5; no clear D gene. Trimming shortened V by 7 bases and J by 2 bases, and 14 bases separated the two germline ends. The CDR3 consists of 14 residues. Germline values: CDR1 MNHNY, CDR2 SVGAGI (reference sequence). The CDR3 reads CASTPSPSQETQYF. The CDR3 DNA sequence: TGTGCCAGCACCCCATCCCCCTCGCAAGAGACCCAGTACTTC.

This clone was seen only once. V gene TRBV7-6 combines with J gene TRBJ2-5; the D gene is possibly TRBD1 (6 bases). The V gene's germline CDR1 is SGHVS and CDR2 FNYEAQ. The V end lost 1 base, the J end lost 1 base, and 7 bases lay between the germline ends. CDR3 length equals 14 residues. CDR3 nucleotides: TGTGCCAGCAGCTTAGGGACAGTCCAAGAGACCCAGTACTTC. Protein: CASSLGTVQETQYF. Based on the CDR3 plus reference TRBV7-6 and TRBJ2-5, the full variable domain is GAGVSQSPRYKVTKRGQDVALRCDPISGHVSLYWYRQALGQGPEFLTYFNYEAQQDKSGLPNDRFSAERPEGSISTLTIQRTEQRDSAMYRCASSLGTVQETQYFGPGTRLLVL.

V and J are TRBV5-6 and TRBJ2-3; D tentatively reads TRBD1 or TRBD2 (5 bases each). In germline, CDR1 is SGHDT, CDR2 YYEEEE. CDR3 length: 13 amino acids. The ends were cut back, 5 bases at V and 4 bases at J, with 11 bases in the middle. CDR3 bases: TGTGCCAGCAGTTCAGGGACCTCAGATACGCAGTATTTT. Translating it yields CASSSGTSDTQYF.

V is TRBV28 and J is TRBJ2-2; 7 bases map to TRBD2. The CDR3 is made up of 18 amino acids. CDR1 is MDHEN, CDR2 SYDVKM, per germline. With 6 bases clipped from V and 5 bases from J, the junction kept 18 bases outside the gene matches. The CDR3: CASRPFWRGKEETGELFF. The CDR3 DNA follows: TGTGCCAGCAGGCCCTTCTGGCGGGGGAAAGAGGAAACCGGGGAGCTGTTTTTT.

This clone was counted a single time. In nucleotides, the CDR3 is TGTGCCAGCTCACCGGGGGGAAAACTGTTTTTT. Translating gives CASSPGGKLFF. The rearrangement links TRBV18 to TRBJ1-4; possible D gene TRBD1, 5 bases. The CDR3 has 11 residues. The V gene lost 3 bases and the J gene lost 10 bases, with 6 bases spanning the gap. Germline values: CDR1 KGHSH, CDR2 LQKENI. Supplemented by reference TRBV18 and TRBJ1-4, the full variable domain reads NAGVMQNPRHLVRRRGQEARLRCSPMKGHSHVYWYRQLPEEGLKFMVYLQKENIIDESGMPKERFSAEFPKEGPSILRIQQVVRGDSAAYFCASSPGGKLFFGSGTQLSVL.

This clone was counted a single time. The chain couples TRBV30 to TRBJ2-2, with D perhaps matching TRBD2 (5 bases). CDR1 GTSNPN and CDR2 SVGIG come from the germline V gene (reference sequence). The CDR3 totals 14 residues. V was trimmed by 3 bases and J by 4 bases, leaving 12 bases between them. The CDR3 sequence is CAWSGVRATGELFF. DNA of the CDR3: TGTGCCTGGAGCGGGGTTCGGGCCACCGGGGAGCTGTTTTTT.

The rearrangement uses TRBV7-2 and TRBJ2-1; 8 bases line up with TRBD1. Germline CDR1 SGHTA, CDR2 FQGNSA. V lost 4 bases to trimming and J lost 7 bases; unmatched junction nucleotides: 6. The CDR3 has 14 residues. CDR3 sequence: CASSWDRTGNEQFF. The CDR3 bases are TGTGCCAGCAGCTGGGACAGGACTGGGAATGAGCAGTTCTTC.

V and J are TRBV6-6 and TRBJ2-2; D is possibly TRBD1 (6 bases). CDR3 length: 12 residues. Germline V lookup: CDR1 MNHNY, CDR2 SVGAGI (reference sequence). V lost 7 bases and J lost 6, with 9 bases in between. For the CDR3, the DNA is TGTGCCAGCACTCACAGGGCCGGGGAGCTGTTTTTT. Residues: CASTHRAGELFF.

The chain couples TRBV27 to TRBJ1-3; maybe TRBD1 (5 bases). The CDR3 runs to 13 residues. CDR1 and CDR2 from the germline V gene are MNHEY and SMNVEV (reference sequence). The V end was cut by 4 bases, the J end by 2 bases, with 6 bases between. CDR3 residues: CASSWGAGNTIYF. As DNA, the CDR3 is TGTGCCAGCAGTTGGGGCGCTGGAAACACCATATATTTT.

The J gene is TRBJ2-7, the V gene TRBV5-5; TRBD1 matches at 7 bases. The germline gives CDR1 SGHKS, CDR2 YYEKEE (reference sequence). The CDR3 runs to 15 residues. V shed 0 bases and J 2 bases; nucleotides not matched to a gene: 5. The CDR3 loop is CASSLARDSTYEQYF. The CDR3 coding sequence is TGTGCCAGCAGCTTGGCCCGGGACAGTACCTACGAGCAGTACTTC.

This sequence joins TRBV28 and TRBJ1-2; a possible D gene is TRBD1 (6 bases). Trimming pared 1 base from V and 4 bases from J, leaving 10 bases between. CDR3 length: 14 residues. Per the germline V gene, CDR1 is MDHEN and CDR2 is SYDVKM. CDR3 DNA: TGTGCCAGCAGTTTATCAGGGGACGGCTATGGCTACACCTTC. Encoded protein: CASSLSGDGYGYTF.

The CDR3 DNA is TGTGCCAGTAGTGGATCCCGGGTCAATCAGCCCCAGCATTTT. It translates to CASSGSRVNQPQHF. The V call is TRBV19, the J call TRBJ1-5; D gene uncertain. The germline V gene encodes CDR1 LNHDA and CDR2 SQIVND (reference sequence). Between the trimmed V and J ends, which lost 5 bases and 3 bases, there was a span of 11 bases. This CDR3 is 14 amino acids long.

The chain links TRBV11-2 to TRBJ2-3, with TRBD2 identical over 7 bases. The CDR3 runs 13 residues. V shed 5 bases, J shed 3 bases, and the junction held 2 bases outside the gene matches. Germline V gene lookup returns CDR1 SGHAT and CDR2 FQNNGV. CDR3 amino acids: CASSPGLTDTQYF. CDR3 nucleotide sequence: TGTGCCAGCAGCCCGGGACTAACAGATACGCAGTATTTT.

The rearrangement joins TRBV19 to TRBJ2-2; D uncertain. Germline assignment: CDR1 LNHDA and CDR2 SQIVND (reference sequence). The CDR3 is 16 amino acids. The ends were cut back, 2 bases at V and 2 bases at J, with 12 bases in the middle. CDR3 region: CASSILRVSNTGELFF. DNA of the CDR3: TGTGCCAGTAGTATACTCCGGGTTTCAAACACCGGGGAGCTGTTTTTT. The complete variable domain, with remaining parts taken from reference TRBV19 and TRBJ2-2, reads DGGITQSPKYLFRKEGQNVTLSCEQNLNHDAMYWYRQDPGQGLRLIYYSQIVNDFQKGDIAEGYSVSREKKESFPLTVTSAQKNPTAFYLCASSILRVSNTGELFFGEGSRLTVL.

This clone appeared a few times. The chain has TRBV2 and TRBJ1-1, with 7 bases identical to TRBD1. V trimming: 6 bases; J trimming: 4 bases; junction bases outside the gene matches: 5. The germline V gene encodes CDR1 SNHLY and CDR2 FYNNEI. The CDR3 spans 13 residues. DNA of the CDR3: TGTGCCAGCAGGTTACAGGGGAGCACTGAAGCTTTCTTT. It specifies CASRLQGSTEAFF.

V gene TRBV18 combines with J gene TRBJ2-5; the match to TRBD2 covers 10 bases. This CDR3 region has 17 residues. The junction had 10 bases not matched to a gene; V was cut back by 1 base and J by 5 bases. The germline V gene encodes CDR1 KGHSH and CDR2 LQKENI. CDR3 in DNA: TGTGCCAGCTCACCACAAAAAAGCGGGGGGGCCTCGGAGACCCAGTACTTC. Its translation is CASSPQKSGGASETQYF.

The chain combines TRBV5-1 with TRBJ2-5; D is perhaps TRBD1 or TRBD2 (5 bases each). This CDR3 is 15 amino acids long. Germline V gene sequence: CDR1 SGHRS, CDR2 YFSETQ. Trimming took 4 bases from V and 4 from J, leaving 17 bases between them. Here the CDR3 DNA reads TGCGCCAGCAGCCCGGAAGGGGCAGGAGGAGAGACCCAGTACTTC. Encoded protein: CASSPEGAGGETQYF.

The chain combines TRBV11-2 with TRBJ1-2; no reliable D call. The CDR3 runs to 15 residues. Germline-derived CDR1 and CDR2 are SGHAT and FQNNGV. V lost 0 bases and J 7 bases, leaving 15 bases between the germline ends. CDR3 DNA sequence: TGTGCCAGCAGCTTAGATTTAGTAGGGTTCGGTGGCTACACCTTC. The encoded protein is CASSLDLVGFGGYTF.